Listed below are T cell receptor beta chains from one sample, sequenced in a study of neurological immune-mediated disorders. TCRdb fed the 5' RACE reads into MiXCR, producing one record per CDR3 protein. The sample consists of some 95,000 distinct CDR3 sequences, 3.5% to 4% of them appearing once. Sample: PBMCs. The receptors shown here come from a woman aged 18-29 years with multiple sclerosis. CDR3s include the opening cysteine and the closing phenylalanine or tryptophan. D genes are given only for firm matches. Clone size is shown for a subset of rows, as once, few, many or a class of expanded clone.

>many|TRBD2|14|TRBJ2-7|TRBV7-2
CASSTRTSLHEQYF
TGTGCCAGCAGCACGAGGACTAGTCTCCACGAGCAGTACTTC
>many|.|13|TRBJ1-6|TRBV20-1
CSARQQGSSPLHF
TGCAGTGCTAGGCAACAGGGATCTTCACCCCTCCACTTT
>many|.|15|TRBJ2-1|TRBV20-1
CSAAVLGGGHNEQFF
TGCAGTGCTGCAGTGCTGGGAGGAGGGCACAATGAGCAGTTCTTC
>many|.|15|TRBJ2-7|TRBV5-6
CASSFGGTPSLEQYF
TGTGCCAGCAGCTTTGGCGGGACACCCTCGCTCGAGCAGTACTTC
>many|.|12|TRBJ1-1|TRBV28
CASSTQGWYAFF
TGTGCCAGCAGTACACAGGGTTGGTACGCTTTCTTT
>many|TRBD1|15|TRBJ1-4|TRBV13
CASSLYGQGNEKLFF
TGTGCCAGCAGCTTATATGGACAGGGGAATGAAAAACTGTTTTTT
>many|.|13|TRBJ2-7|TRBV9
CASSGDTAYEQYF
TGTGCCAGCAGCGGTGACACCGCCTACGAGCAGTACTTC
>many|TRBD1|13|TRBJ2-7|TRBV6-6
CASSYRDSYEQYF
TGTGCCAGCAGTTACCGGGACAGCTACGAGCAGTACTTC
>many|TRBD1|13|TRBJ1-2|TRBV20-1
CSAPQRDSYGYTF
TGCAGTGCTCCACAACGGGACAGCTATGGCTACACCTTC
>many|TRBD1|15|TRBJ2-1|TRBV5-1
CASSWTGNTYNEQFF
TGCGCCAGCAGCTGGACAGGAAATACCTACAATGAGCAGTTCTTC
>many|TRBD2|17|TRBJ2-3|TRBV7-2
CASSFGRGLAGNHTQYF
TGTGCCAGCAGCTTCGGGAGGGGACTAGCGGGAAATCATACGCAGTATTTT
>.|TRBD1|15|TRBJ2-2|TRBV20-1
CSARRGQSYTGELFF
TGCAGTGCTAGGAGGGGACAGAGTTACACCGGGGAGCTGTTTTTT
>many|.|13|TRBJ2-5|TRBV27
CASSFTTQETQYF
TGTGCCAGCAGTTTTACTACTCAAGAGACCCAGTACTTC
>many|TRBD2|14|TRBJ2-7|TRBV5-1
CASSLMGGTYEQYF
TGCGCCAGCAGCTTGATGGGGGGGACCTACGAGCAGTACTTC
>many|TRBD1|13|TRBJ1-5|TRBV2
CASSDRESQPQHF
TGTGCCAGCAGCGACAGGGAAAGTCAGCCCCAGCATTTT
>many|.|15|TRBJ1-5|TRBV5-1
CASSLSAGSNQPQHF
TGCGCCAGCAGCTTGTCGGCAGGGAGCAATCAGCCCCAGCATTTT
>many|TRBD1|16|TRBJ2-1|TRBV11-2
CASSLRTGGFLDEQFF
TGTGCCAGCAGCTTACGGACAGGCGGGTTTTTGGATGAGCAGTTCTTC
>many|.|12|TRBJ2-1|TRBV7-9
CASSLVLNEQFF
TGTGCCAGCAGCTTAGTGCTGAATGAGCAGTTCTTC
>many|.|12|TRBJ2-5|TRBV5-1
CASSSHQETQYF
TGCGCCAGCAGCTCACACCAGGAGACCCAGTACTTC
>many|.|14|TRBJ1-2|TRBV7-2
CASSRRGTNYGYTF
TGTGCCAGCAGCCGCCGAGGCACTAACTATGGCTACACCTTC
>many|.|15|TRBJ2-5|TRBV3-1
CASSLVTQYQETQYF
TGTGCCAGCAGCCTAGTTACACAGTACCAAGAGACCCAGTACTTC
>many|TRBD2|15|TRBJ2-3|TRBV6-2/TRBV6-3
CASTQGLAGMNTQYF
TGTGCCAGCACCCAGGGACTAGCGGGAATGAATACGCAGTATTTT
>many|.|17|TRBJ1-3|TRBV4-2
CASSQGGTASSGNTIYF
TGTGCCAGCAGCCAAGGGGGGACGGCGAGCTCTGGAAACACCATATATTTT
>.|.|14|TRBJ2-1|TRBV29-1
CSVVQAVSYNEQFF
TGCAGCGTTGTTCAAGCGGTGTCCTACAATGAGCAGTTCTTC
>many|.|14|TRBJ1-2|TRBV7-9
CASSLVASNYGYTF
TGTGCCAGCAGCTTAGTCGCGTCTAACTATGGCTACACCTTC
>many|.|14|TRBJ2-5|TRBV12-3/TRBV12-4
CASSPSPQGETQYF
TGTGCCAGCAGCCCCTCGCCCCAGGGCGAGACCCAGTACTTC
>many|.|12|TRBJ2-1|TRBV7-8
CASSSYRDEQFF
TGTGCCAGCAGCTCGTACAGGGACGAGCAGTTCTTC
>many|.|15|TRBJ2-3|TRBV5-1
CASSPRWASADTQYF
TGCGCCAGCAGCCCACGGTGGGCTAGCGCAGATACGCAGTATTTT
>many|TRBD2|16|TRBJ2-7|TRBV10-3
CATTGTSGGTPNEQYF
TGTGCCACGACCGGGACTAGCGGGGGGACACCTAACGAGCAGTACTTC
>many|.|13|TRBJ1-1|TRBV7-6
CASSRTGSTEAFF
TGTGCCAGCAGTCGAACAGGGTCCACTGAAGCTTTCTTT
>many|.|14|TRBJ1-5|TRBV4-1
CASSQDDTEGPQHF
TGCGCCAGCAGCCAAGATGATACGGAAGGGCCCCAGCATTTT
>many|TRBD1|14|TRBJ2-3|TRBV20-1
CSARDWTGRGTQYF
TGCAGTGCTAGAGATTGGACAGGCCGAGGTACGCAGTATTTT
>many|.|16|TRBJ1-2|TRBV3-1
CASSQRSVGGNYGYTF
TGTGCCAGCAGCCAACGCTCCGTAGGGGGTAACTATGGCTACACCTTC
>.|.|12|TRBJ2-3|TRBV6-1
CDSSSLGDTQYF
TGTGACAGCAGTTCGCTAGGGGATACGCAGTATTTT
>many|TRBD2|15|TRBJ2-1|TRBV12-3/TRBV12-4
CASRPAGGFYNEQFF
TGTGCCAGCAGGCCAGCGGGGGGGTTCTACAATGAGCAGTTCTTC
>many|TRBD1|14|TRBJ1-2|TRBV12-3/TRBV12-4
CASSRGQDLYGYTF
TGTGCCAGCAGCCGAGGACAGGACCTATATGGCTACACCTTC
>many|.|16|TRBJ1-2|TRBV6-1
CASSGSGTTLFYGYTF
TGTGCCAGCAGTGGGTCCGGGACAACCCTATTCTATGGCTACACCTTC
>many|.|12|TRBJ1-4|TRBV28
CASSLGGGKLFF
TGTGCCAGCAGTCTAGGGGGAGGAAAACTGTTTTTT
>many|TRBD1|17|TRBJ2-2|TRBV5-1
CASSLGPWDRDTGELFF
TGCGCCAGCAGCTTGGGACCTTGGGACAGGGACACCGGGGAGCTGTTTTTT
>many|TRBD2|15|TRBJ2-7|TRBV7-2
CASSLAASGEYEQYF
TGTGCCAGCAGCTTAGCGGCTAGCGGGGAATACGAGCAGTACTTC
>many|TRBD2|18|TRBJ2-2|TRBV9
CASSVEPPGLLDTGELFF
TGTGCCAGCAGCGTAGAACCCCCGGGACTACTCGACACCGGGGAGCTGTTTTTT
>many|.|12|TRBJ2-5|TRBV12-5
CASGLAEETQYF
TGTGCTAGTGGTTTGGCGGAAGAGACCCAGTACTTC
>many|TRBD1|16|TRBJ2-3|TRBV20-1
CSANLPDRGDTDTQYF
TGCAGTGCAAATCTACCCGACAGGGGAGACACAGATACGCAGTATTTT
>many|TRBD1|14|TRBJ1-2|TRBV6-5
CASSPAQGTGGYTF
TGTGCCAGCAGTCCAGCACAGGGGACTGGTGGCTACACCTTC
>few|.|13|TRBJ1-1|TRBV6-5
CASSYDSNTEAFF
TGTGCCAGCAGTTACGACAGCAACACTGAAGCTTTCTTT
>many|.|12|TRBJ2-7|TRBV6-1
CATLAPSYEQYF
TGTGCCACGCTAGCGCCAAGCTACGAGCAGTACTTC
>many|TRBD1|15|TRBJ2-5|TRBV10-3
CAIRRTGAEQETQYF
TGTGCCATCAGACGGACAGGCGCGGAACAAGAGACCCAGTACTTC
>many|.|15|TRBJ2-2|TRBV5-6
CASSPWDLEAGELFF
TGTGCCAGCAGTCCCTGGGACCTAGAAGCCGGGGAGCTGTTTTTT
>many|.|12|TRBJ2-1|TRBV5-1
CASSLLGNEQFF
TGCGCCAGCAGCTTGCTGGGGAATGAGCAGTTCTTC
>many|.|17|TRBJ2-3|TRBV5-5
CASSFRWGRTGTDTQYF
TGTGCCAGCAGCTTTCGTTGGGGACGTACTGGCACAGATACGCAGTATTTT
>many|.|15|TRBJ2-1|TRBV20-1
CSARDPGVDYNEQFF
TGCAGTGCTAGAGATCCAGGGGTGGACTACAATGAGCAGTTCTTC
>many|.|15|TRBJ2-1|TRBV7-2
CASSWERTGYNEQFF
TGTGCCAGCAGCTGGGAGCGGACTGGCTACAATGAGCAGTTCTTC
>many|TRBD1|14|TRBJ2-5|TRBV4-2
CASSKPGQPETQYF
TGTGCCAGCAGCAAACCGGGACAGCCAGAGACCCAGTACTTC